The present TCR beta chain was sequenced within a study of PD-1 blockade in classical Hodgkin lymphoma. The assay was immunoSEQ multiplex PCR, and TCRdb's table has in-frame clones only and misses some. Of about 15,000 clones in the sample, 80% to 95% were seen once. Time point defined: newly diagnosed, previously untreated cHL patient sample. Newly diagnosed, untreated classical Hodgkin lymphoma PBMCs provided comparison. Details on this clone: The antigen remains unidentified.

Study-wide results and caveats: Underlying causes for the observed repertoire differences were not defined, possibly disease activity or prior therapy. Relapsed/refractory patients reportedly had lower baseline diversity than newly diagnosed patients.

This clonotype originated in a human donor with classical Hodgkin lymphoma. Sequencing input: peripheral blood mononuclear cells (PBMCs).

The CDR3 sequence: CAWALGGQLYEQYF. In nucleotides, the CDR3 is TGTGCCTGGGCGCTCGGAGGGCAACTCTACGAGCAGTACTTC. This chain connects TRBV30 to TRBJ2-7, with a tentative D call TRBD2 (6 bases). This CDR3 has 14 residues. Germline lookup yields CDR1 GTSNPN and CDR2 SVGIG (reference sequence). Deletions cut 5 bases from V and 3 bases from J, with 17 bases between.